These 30 T cell receptor beta chains share one sample of origin, sequenced in a study of identical twins. From the 5' RACE reads, TCRdb called clonotypes with MiXCR, one entry per CDR3 protein. The data show under 300,000 distinct CDR3 sequences, under 8.5% seen once. These data were also filed under a second study, of T cells expressing NK-cell markers.

Sequencing was done on a sample of CD8+ T cells sorted from blood. All receptors derive from a woman aged 18-29 years in good health.

The rearrangement uses TRBV7-2 and TRBJ2-7, with D perhaps TRBD1 or TRBD2 (5 bases each). V was pared by 1 base and J by 2 bases, with 12 bases between. CDR3 size: 15 residues. In germline, CDR1 is SGHTA, CDR2 FQGNSA. The CDR3 DNA sequence: TGTGCCAGCAGCTTAGTGGCGCAGGGAGCCTACGAGCAGTACTTC. This sequence encodes CASSLVAQGAYEQYF. Together with reference TRBV7-2 and TRBJ2-7, the CDR3 gives the full variable domain: GAGVSQSPSNKVTEKGKDVELRCDPISGHTALYWYRQSLGQGLEFLIYFQGNSAPDKSGLPSDRFSAERTGGSVSTLTIQRTQQEDSAVYLCASSLVAQGAYEQYFGPGTRLTVT.

This clonotype was seen many times. J is TRBJ1-5 and V is TRBV15; maybe TRBD1 (5 bases). This CDR3 is built from 14 residues. Looked up from germline, CDR1 is LNHNV and CDR2 is YYDKDF (reference sequence). The V and J ends lost 5 bases and 1 base respectively, with 9 bases between them. The CDR3 loop is CATSRGDSNQPQHF. CDR3 bases: TGTGCCACCAGCCGGGGGGACAGCAATCAGCCCCAGCATTTT. Filled out from reference TRBV15 and TRBJ1-5, the complete variable domain reads DAMVIQNPRYQVTQFGKPVTLSCSQTLNHNVMYWYQQKSSQAPKLLFHYYDKDFNNEADTPDNFQSRRPNTSFCFLDIRSPGLGDTAMYLCATSRGDSNQPQHFGDGTRLSIL.

This clonotype was counted ten times or more. The chain couples TRBV6-4 to TRBJ2-1, with 9 bases aligning to TRBD2. Unmatched junction bases numbered 23, after V lost 7 bases and J lost 4 bases. Germline V lookup: CDR1 MRHNA, CDR2 SNTAGT. The CDR3 runs to 20 residues. CDR3 DNA sequence: TGTGCCAGCATGCCCGGGGTGAAGCGGGGGGTCCTCCTCGATTACAATGAGCAGTTCTTC. It codes for CASMPGVKRGVLLDYNEQFF.

V and J are TRBV19 and TRBJ1-1, with 7 bases that match TRBD1. CDR3 size: 15 residues. Germline V gene lookup returns CDR1 LNHDA and CDR2 SQIVND (reference sequence). V lost 8 bases to trimming and J lost 1 base; unmatched junction nucleotides: 10. This CDR3 reads CASEGGGTENTEAFF. DNA of the CDR3: TGTGCCAGTGAGGGGGGAGGGACAGAGAACACTGAAGCTTTCTTT.

This clonotype has only a few counts. The chain uses TRBV2 and TRBJ2-3; 11 bases match TRBD2. Trimming took 2 bases from V and 2 from J; bases not matched to a gene: 3. Looked up from germline, CDR1 is SNHLY and CDR2 is FYNNEI. The CDR3 has 16 amino acids. The CDR3 DNA is TGTGCCAGCAGTGAACTAGCGGGGGGAACCACAGATACGCAGTATTTT. Translation gives CASSELAGGTTDTQYF.

The table lists this clonotype with a few counts. The chain links TRBV7-3 to TRBJ2-3; D unclear. Germline CDR1 reads SGHTA; CDR2 reads FQGTGA. The CDR3 spans 15 residues. V dropped 4 bases and J dropped 5 bases, with 16 bases sitting between them. This CDR3 is CASSSLGPSGDTQYF. The DNA of the CDR3 is TGTGCCAGCAGCTCCCTAGGCCCCTCAGGAGATACGCAGTATTTT. Full variable domain (remainder filled in from reference TRBV7-3 and TRBJ2-3): GAGVSQTPSNKVTEKGKYVELRCDPISGHTALYWYRQSLGQGPEFLIYFQGTGAADDSGLPNDRFFAVRPEGSVSTLKIQRTERGDSAVYLCASSSLGPSGDTQYFGPGTRLTVL.

This clonotype was found a few times. The chain is built from TRBV6-1 and TRBJ2-3; D may match TRBD1 or TRBD2 (5 bases each). Deletions cut 4 bases from V and 6 bases from J, with 14 bases between. Per germline, CDR1 MNHNS and CDR2 SASEGT. This CDR3 has 14 residues. The CDR3 loop is CASSVGPALDTQYF. The DNA for the CDR3 is TGTGCCAGCAGTGTGGGACCCGCCTTGGATACGCAGTATTTT.

This clonotype was seen ten or more times. J is TRBJ2-5 and V is TRBV7-9, with D uncertain. This CDR3 has 14 amino acids. Germline CDR1 SEHNR, CDR2 FQNEAQ (reference sequence). Trimming cost V 3 bases and J 5 bases, with 13 bases left between them. The CDR3 loop is CASSFTGAPETQYF. The CDR3 DNA reads TGTGCCAGCAGCTTTACTGGAGCACCCGAGACCCAGTACTTC.

In this sample, this clonotype turned up a few times. The chain has TRBV11-2 and TRBJ2-3, with D perhaps being TRBD1 or TRBD2 (6 bases each). Germline CDR1 is SGHAT and CDR2 is FQNNGV. V lost 8 bases, J lost 4 bases, and 22 bases lay in between. The length of the CDR3 is 16 residues. CDR3 in amino acids: CASLTRSRGDPDTQYF. As DNA, the CDR3 is TGTGCCAGCCTCACTAGATCAAGGGGGGACCCAGATACGCAGTATTTT.

The rearrangement joins TRBV7-2 to TRBJ2-1, with no clear D. V was trimmed by 0 bases and J by 9 bases, leaving 12 bases between them. The CDR3 loop spans 14 amino acids. CDR1 is SGHTA, CDR2 FQGNSA, per germline. CDR3 sequence (DNA): TGTGCCAGCAGCTTAGCCAGTGTGGCGGTTGAGCAGTTCTTC. This codes for CASSLASVAVEQFF.

J is TRBJ2-3 and V is TRBV12-3 or TRBV12-4, with 8 bases matching TRBD2. The CDR3 is made up of 14 amino acids. V lost 8 bases to trimming and J lost 3 bases; unmatched junction nucleotides: 7. CDR3: CASEVAGPTDTQYF. The DNA of the CDR3 is TGTGCCAGCGAAGTAGCGGGGCCGACAGATACGCAGTATTTT.

The chain recombines TRBV14 with TRBJ2-7; 9 bases map to TRBD1. The CDR3 contains 13 residues. Germline assignment: CDR1 SGHDN and CDR2 FVKESK. Trimming removed 6 bases from V and 7 bases from J; junction bases left unmatched: 7. This CDR3 reads CASRITGGREQYF. Written as DNA, the CDR3 is TGTGCCAGCAGAATAACAGGGGGCCGGGAGCAGTACTTC. Complete variable domain (other parts from reference TRBV14 and TRBJ2-7): EAGVTQFPSHSVIEKGQTVTLRCDPISGHDNLYWYRRVMGKEIKFLLHFVKESKQDESGMPNNRFLAERTGGTYSTLKVQPAELEDSGVYFCASRITGGREQYFGPGTRLTVT.

V usage is TRBV6-1 and J usage is TRBJ2-4; no firm D call. This CDR3 is 16 amino acids long. CDR1 MNHNS and CDR2 SASEGT come from the germline V gene. Deletions cut 8 bases from V and 7 bases from J, with 24 bases between. DNA of the CDR3: TGTGCCAGCGCCCCCCTTAACATGGTTCATGATAACATTCAGTACTTC. Amino acid sequence: CASAPLNMVHDNIQYF.

In its sample, this clonotype was seen many times. V gene TRBV29-1 combines with J gene TRBJ2-7, with TRBD2 as a possible D gene (5 bases). CDR3 length: 11 amino acids. Germline CDR1 is SQVTM and CDR2 is ANQGSEA. Trimming shortened V by 3 bases and J by 7 bases, and 10 bases separated the two germline ends. DNA of the CDR3: TGCAGCGTTGAGACTGGGAGTGAGCAGTACTTC. Translating gives CSVETGSEQYF.

The chain recombines TRBV20-1 with TRBJ2-5; D may be TRBD1 (5 bases). The V end was cut by 0 bases, the J end by 2 bases, with 13 bases between. Looked up from germline, CDR1 is DFQATT and CDR2 is SNEGSKA (reference sequence). This CDR3 is built from 15 residues. This CDR3 is CSARDEKGFQETQYF. As DNA, the CDR3 is TGCAGTGCTAGAGATGAGAAGGGGTTTCAAGAGACCCAGTACTTC.

This chain uses TRBV28 with TRBJ2-1; either TRBD1 or TRBD2 may supply D (5 bases each). This CDR3 has 15 residues. Trimming took 8 bases from V and 9 from J, leaving 23 bases between them. Germline assignment: CDR1 MDHEN and CDR2 SYDVKM. The chain's CDR3 is CASGDPARGTSEQFF. CDR3 bases: TGTGCCAGCGGGGACCCGGCCCGAGGGACGAGTGAGCAGTTCTTC.

The gene calls are TRBV9 and TRBJ2-1, with TRBD2 identical over 8 bases. Germline CDR1 is SGDLS and CDR2 is YYNGEE. V was pared by 6 bases and J by 5 bases, with 7 bases of the junction left unmatched. The length of the CDR3 is 14 residues. CDR3 DNA: TGTGCCAGCACCCTGGCGGGGGGCCACAATGAGCAGTTCTTC. Protein product: CASTLAGGHNEQFF.

This clonotype was seen ten or more times. The V gene is TRBV12-3 or TRBV12-4, the J gene TRBJ2-1, with unresolved D. The CDR3 runs 14 residues. Trimming removed 1 base at V and 7 bases at J, with 11 bases between. The CDR3 sequence: CASSLGGSGNEQFF. The CDR3 region has the DNA TGTGCCAGCAGTTTAGGTGGGTCCGGTAATGAGCAGTTCTTC.

This clonotype has more than one count but fewer than ten. The chain joins TRBV20-1 to TRBJ1-5; a possible D gene is TRBD1 (5 bases). Germline CDR1 is DFQATT and CDR2 is SNEGSKA (reference sequence). The CDR3 is 15 residues long. Trimming shortened V by 5 bases and J by 2 bases, and 16 bases separated the two germline ends. CDR3 coding DNA: TGCAGTGCTCAGGGACCAATGGGCCGCAATCAGCCCCAGCATTTT. The encoded protein is CSAQGPMGRNQPQHF.

This clonotype was observed a handful of times. The chain has TRBV4-2 and TRBJ2-3; TRBD2 aligns across 8 bases. Germline V gene data show CDR1 as LGHNA and CDR2 as YNFKEQ. J gave up 3 bases and V 1 base, and 6 bases lay outside the gene matches. This CDR3 has 16 residues. CDR3 region: CASSQGREAGTDTQYF. DNA for the CDR3: TGTGCCAGCAGCCAAGGGCGGGAGGCGGGGACAGATACGCAGTATTTT.

This clonotype showed up just a few times. V and J are TRBV9 and TRBJ1-1, with unresolved D. This CDR3 spans 14 amino acids. With 0 bases removed from V and 4 bases from J, the gap between germline ends came to 10 bases. Germline V CDR1 and CDR2: SGDLS, YYNGEE. CDR3 in amino acids: CASSVVLGSTEAFF. In DNA, the CDR3 is TGTGCCAGCAGCGTAGTACTGGGATCCACTGAAGCTTTCTTT.

In its sample, this clonotype was seen many times. The chain combines TRBV5-1 with TRBJ2-1, with a weak D call TRBD2 (5 bases). V was shortened by 3 bases and J by 4 bases, with 14 bases between the two germline ends. Germline V lookup: CDR1 SGHRS, CDR2 YFSETQ. The CDR3 is 15 residues long. Here the CDR3 reads CASSWPRAEYNEQFF. The CDR3 nucleotides read TGCGCCAGCAGCTGGCCCCGAGCGGAGTACAATGAGCAGTTCTTC.

The sample holds a few counts of this clonotype. V is TRBV11-1 and J is TRBJ2-7; 12 bases map to TRBD2. The CDR3 is 18 residues long. Trimming removed 3 bases from V and 2 bases from J; junction bases left unmatched: 11. Per the germline V gene, CDR1 is SGHAT and CDR2 is FQDESV (reference sequence). CDR3 DNA sequence: TGTGCCAGCAGCTTGGGGACTAGCGGGCACCCGAAGGCCTACGAGCAGTACTTC. Its protein product is CASSLGTSGHPKAYEQYF.

This clonotype has at least ten counts. The chain employs TRBV20-1 and TRBJ2-7; 13 nucleotides agree with TRBD2. V lost 6 bases, J lost 1 base, and 6 bases stayed unmatched. Germline assignment: CDR1 DFQATT and CDR2 SNEGSKA (reference sequence). The CDR3 sequence is 15 residues long. The CDR3 is CSADSGLAGSYEQYF. In nucleotides, the CDR3 is TGCAGTGCAGACTCGGGACTAGCGGGGTCCTACGAGCAGTACTTC.

This clonotype showed up many times. The genes are TRBV24-1 and TRBJ2-1; D remains ambiguous. The V gene's germline CDR1 is KGHDR and CDR2 SFDVKD. V was shortened by 6 bases and J by 0 bases, with 2 bases between the two germline ends. The CDR3 loop spans 12 amino acids. The CDR3 loop is CATSSSYNEQFF. The DNA of the CDR3 is TGTGCCACCAGTAGCTCCTACAATGAGCAGTTCTTC.

This clonotype was recorded many times. V gene TRBV18 combines with J gene TRBJ2-3; D possibly corresponds to TRBD2 (6 bases). Germline V gene lookup returns CDR1 KGHSH and CDR2 LQKENI. The V and J ends lost 2 bases and 2 bases respectively, with 14 bases between them. The CDR3 is 16 amino acids. Here the CDR3 DNA reads TGTGCCAGCTCACCATTTCCGCGGGGCTCCACAGATACGCAGTATTTT. Amino acids: CASSPFPRGSTDTQYF. Variable domain in full (rest from reference TRBV18 and TRBJ2-3): NAGVMQNPRHLVRRRGQEARLRCSPMKGHSHVYWYRQLPEEGLKFMVYLQKENIIDESGMPKERFSAEFPKEGPSILRIQQVVRGDSAAYFCASSPFPRGSTDTQYFGPGTRLTVL.

This clonotype appeared a few times. This chain links TRBV4-3 with TRBJ2-1, with TRBD2 identical over 7 bases. Germline V gene data show CDR1 as LGHNA and CDR2 as YSLEER. The CDR3 consists of 17 residues. The junction had 14 bases not matched to a gene; V was cut back by 4 bases and J by 5 bases. CDR3 region: CASSLYEDQRGHNEQFF. In nucleotides, the CDR3 is TGCGCCAGCAGCCTGTATGAGGACCAGCGGGGTCACAATGAGCAGTTCTTC.

This clonotype showed up just a few times. CDR3 sequence: CASSLAGTNYGYTF. The DNA of the CDR3 is TGTGCCAGCAGCTTGGCCGGGACTAACTATGGCTACACCTTC. J is TRBJ1-2 and V is TRBV5-4; D not resolved. The germline CDR1 and CDR2 sequences are SGHNT and YYREEE (reference sequence). The CDR3 sequence is 14 residues long. V lost 0 bases and J 0 bases, leaving 6 bases between the germline ends.

There are many counts of this clonotype. V usage is TRBV15 and J usage is TRBJ1-2; D gene ambiguous. This CDR3 region has 13 residues. The germline V and J ends were trimmed by 3 bases and 0 bases, with 5 bases remaining between them. CDR1 and CDR2 (germline): LNHNV, YYDKDF (reference sequence). The DNA of the CDR3 is TGTGCCACCAGCAGCGGGACTAACTATGGCTACACCTTC. This gives the protein CATSSGTNYGYTF.

This clonotype has ten or more counts. The chain carries TRBV27 and TRBJ2-5, with D possibly TRBD1 on 5 matching bases. There are 13 residues in the CDR3. CDR1 is MNHEY and CDR2 is SMNVEV in the germline V gene (reference sequence). V was cut by 2 bases and J by 4 bases, with 8 bases left in between. The DNA of the CDR3 is TGTGCCAGCAGTTTAAGGGGTCCAGAGACCCAGTACTTC. As protein: CASSLRGPETQYF.